What follows are 8 T cell receptor beta chains derived from one specimen sequenced in a study of lymphopenia after photon versus proton radiotherapy. Profiling relied on immunoSEQ multiplex PCR, and the TCRdb table lists in-frame clones only, not all of them. The sample lists 150,000 to 200,000 clones; roughly nine tenths were seen once. The sample here was peripheral blood, taken from a patient treated with photon-based radiotherapy. The receptor source for this set is a man aged 45-60 years with gastric cancer.

The chain is built from TRBV6-1 and TRBJ1-5, with D unresolved. Germline loops: CDR1 MNHNS, CDR2 SASEGT. Trimming took off 1 base at V and 6 bases at J, with 10 bases between the two ends. The CDR3 has 14 residues. In nucleotides, the CDR3 is TGTGCCAGCAGTGAAGGAGGGAAGGGTCAGCCCCAGCATTTT. This encodes CASSEGGKGQPQHF.

The V and J genes are TRBV2 and TRBJ1-3; 7 nucleotides line up with TRBD1. With V trimmed by 6 bases and J by 0 bases, 2 bases remained unmatched. This CDR3 region has 14 residues. The germline gives CDR1 SNHLY, CDR2 FYNNEI. The CDR3 sequence: CASRRDSSGNTIYF. The CDR3 DNA reads TGTGCCAGCAGGCGGGACAGCTCTGGAAACACCATATATTTT.

The chain has TRBV6-4 and TRBJ1-1, with D unclear. CDR1 is MRHNA and CDR2 is SNTAGT in the germline V gene. Trimming left V 2 bases short and J 1 base short, with 11 bases between. The CDR3 has 15 amino acids. This chain's CDR3 is CASSDGVGWNTEAFF. The CDR3 DNA sequence: TGTGCCAGCAGTGACGGTGTGGGCTGGAACACTGAAGCTTTCTTT.

The V call is TRBV7-9, the J call TRBJ1-4, with TRBD1 identical over 8 bases. The CDR3 consists of 17 residues. V lost 1 base and J lost 2; bases outside the gene matches: 6. Looked up from germline, CDR1 is SEHNR and CDR2 is FQNEAQ (reference sequence). The CDR3 here is CASSLGTGLRTNEKLFF. In DNA, the CDR3 is TGTGCCAGCAGCTTAGGGACAGGGCTTCGCACTAATGAAAAACTGTTTTTT.

This rearrangement joins TRBV13 to TRBJ2-6; D unresolved. The V end was cut by 5 bases, the J end by 0 bases, with 11 bases between. Germline V gives CDR1 PRHDT, CDR2 FYEKMQ (reference sequence). The CDR3 sequence is 16 residues long. CDR3 in amino acids: CASSPVGSSGANVLTF. In nucleotides, the CDR3 is TGTGCCAGCAGCCCCGTCGGTAGCTCTGGGGCCAACGTCCTGACTTTC.

V is TRBV28 and J is TRBJ2-7; D unresolved. Germline V gene lookup returns CDR1 MDHEN and CDR2 SYDVKM. CDR3 length: 19 amino acids. With 4 bases removed from V and 0 bases from J, the gap between germline ends came to 25 bases. CDR3 protein: CASSYLSYLTPTLSYEQYF. Here the CDR3 DNA reads TGTGCCAGCAGTTATTTATCGTATTTGACCCCTACGCTCTCCTACGAGCAGTACTTC.

V usage is TRBV7-3 and J usage is TRBJ2-1; 11 bases are shared with TRBD2. Trimming took 3 bases from V and 10 from J; bases not matched to a gene: 8. The germline gives CDR1 SGHTA, CDR2 FQGTGA. CDR3 size: 15 residues. For the CDR3, the DNA is TGTGCCAGCAGCTTTCTAGCGGGAGGCACAGGGGAGCAGTTCTTC. Protein product: CASSFLAGGTGEQFF.

This chain joins TRBV29-1 and TRBJ2-7; the match to TRBD1 covers 8 bases. With V trimmed by 8 bases and J by 2 bases, 5 bases remained unmatched. CDR3 size: 12 residues. Germline V lookup: CDR1 SQVTM, CDR2 ANQGSEA. Here the CDR3 reads CSTRTGTYEQYF. Written as DNA, the CDR3 is TGCAGCACCCGGACAGGGACCTACGAGCAGTACTTC.